At least ten counts were recorded for the clone carrying this T cell receptor beta chain. Antigen: not known. The entry originates in a study of regulatory T cells in long-lasting Graves disease. The ends were cut back, 8 bases at V and 1 base at J, with 14 bases in the middle. This CDR3 comprises 14 residues. Germline V lookup: CDR1 MNHNS, CDR2 SASEGT. The study's findings and limits: TRBV28, TRBJ1-2 and TRBJ2-5 emerged as the favored segments in persistent disease.

Library construction for TCR beta used iRepertoire HTBI primers and Arm-PCR of CDR3 regions. TCRdb redid the calling of the multiplex PCR reads with MiXCR, one entry per CDR3 protein. Among 400,000 to 500,000 distinct CDR3 sequences, about a sixth were seen once, and the ten largest hold roughly 10%. Time point meaning: newly diagnosed GD, antithyroid drugs for less than 3 months. The TCR library used RNA extracted from PBMCs. The sample was also linked to a second study, of T cells in Graves' hyperthyroidism and ophthalmopathy. This second study says: HTBI primers were used for first-round RT-PCR of the TCR CDR3.

This TCR came from a woman in her twenties or thirties with Graves disease. The rearrangement joins TRBV6-1 to TRBJ2-5; tentatively, D is TRBD2 (5 bases). The input for sequencing was peripheral blood mononuclear cells (PBMCs), taken at new diagnosis, from a patient treated with antithyroid drugs. CDR3 sequence: CASRLYGGQETQYF. The CDR3 bases are TGTGCCAGCCGATTGTACGGAGGCCAAGAGACCCAGTACTTC.